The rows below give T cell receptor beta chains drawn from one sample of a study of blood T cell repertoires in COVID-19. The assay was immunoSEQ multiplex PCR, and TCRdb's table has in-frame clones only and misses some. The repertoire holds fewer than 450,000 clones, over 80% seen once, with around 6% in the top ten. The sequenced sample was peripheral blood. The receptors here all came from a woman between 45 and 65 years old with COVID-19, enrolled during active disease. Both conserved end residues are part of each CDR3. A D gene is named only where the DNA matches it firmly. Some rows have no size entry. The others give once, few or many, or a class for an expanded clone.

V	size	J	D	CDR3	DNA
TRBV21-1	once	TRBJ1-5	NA	CASSKGQGKHQPQHF	TGTGCCAGCAGCAAAGGACAGGGGAAACATCAGCCCCAGCATTTT
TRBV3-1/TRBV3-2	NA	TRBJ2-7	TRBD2	CASSQTSGRLPIYEQYF	TGTGCCAGCAGCCAGACTAGCGGGAGGTTGCCTATCTACGAGCAGTACTTC
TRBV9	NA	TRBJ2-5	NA	CASSFGAGQPWGTQYF	TGTGCCAGCAGTTTTGGGGCTGGCCAGCCATGGGGGACCCAGTACTTC
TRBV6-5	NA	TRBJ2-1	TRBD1	CASSFDRVAYNEQFF	TGTGCCAGCAGTTTTGACAGGGTTGCCTACAATGAGCAGTTCTTC
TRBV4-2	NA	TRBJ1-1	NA	CASSLGGNTEAFF	TGTGCCAGCAGCCTGGGGGGTAACACTGAAGCTTTCTTT
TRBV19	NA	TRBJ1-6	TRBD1	CASSKDRVGLSGSPLHF	TGTGCCAGTAGTAAGGACAGGGTGGGTTTGTCGGGTTCACCCCTCCACTTT
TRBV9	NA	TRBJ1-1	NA	CASSHYPTGPNTEAFF	TGTGCCAGCAGCCACTATCCCACAGGGCCGAACACTGAAGCTTTCTTT
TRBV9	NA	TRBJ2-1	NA	CASSLTGHYNEQFF	TGTGCCAGCAGCTTAACGGGACATTACAATGAGCAGTTCTTC
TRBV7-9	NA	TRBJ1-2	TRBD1	CASSSSLRGNYGYTF	TGTGCCAGCAGCTCTAGCCTCAGGGGGAACTATGGCTACACCTTC
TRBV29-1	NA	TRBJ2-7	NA	CSVEGGFGYEQYF	TGCAGCGTTGAAGGAGGGTTTGGGTACGAGCAGTACTTC
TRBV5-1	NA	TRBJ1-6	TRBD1	CASSWGQGLDSPLHF	TGCGCCAGCAGCTGGGGACAGGGGTTGGATTCACCCCTCCACTTT
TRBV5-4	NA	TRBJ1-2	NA	CASSRSPEEGYTF	TGTGCCAGCAGCCGTTCGCCGGAGGAAGGCTACACCTTC
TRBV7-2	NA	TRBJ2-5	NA	CASSYYAGTQYF	TGTGCCAGCAGCTACTACGCGGGGACCCAGTACTTC
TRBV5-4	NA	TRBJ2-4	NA	CASSLVQENIQYF	TGTGCCAGCAGCTTGGTACAGGAAAACATTCAGTACTTC
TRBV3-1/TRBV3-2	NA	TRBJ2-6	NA	CASSPPRGAGGANVLTF	TGTGCCAGCAGCCCACCGCGGGGAGCAGGTGGGGCCAACGTCCTGACTTTC
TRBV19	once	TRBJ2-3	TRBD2	CASLLAGDTDTQYF	TGTGCCAGTTTACTAGCGGGAGACACAGATACGCAGTATTTT
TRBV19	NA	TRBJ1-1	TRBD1	CASSTDRGKGSFF	TGTGCCAGTAGTACGGACAGGGGGAAAGGGTCTTTCTTT
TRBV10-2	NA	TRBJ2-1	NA	CASSDPIGSLNNEQFF	TGCGCCAGCAGCGACCCCATTGGGAGCTTGAACAATGAGCAGTTCTTC
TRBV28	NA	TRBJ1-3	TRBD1	CASSSGGAGNTIYF	TGTGCCAGCAGTTCAGGGGGCGCTGGAAACACCATATATTTT
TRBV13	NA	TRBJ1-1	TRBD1	CASSYDRGKTEAFF	TGTGCCAGCAGCTATGACAGGGGGAAAACTGAAGCTTTCTTT
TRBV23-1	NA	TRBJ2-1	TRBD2	CASSPRPPGLAGSMGLNEQFF	TGCGCCAGCAGTCCCCGTCCGCCGGGACTAGCGGGATCGATGGGGTTAAATGAGCAGTTCTTC
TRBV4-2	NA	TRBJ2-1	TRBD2	CASSQATSESYYNEQFF	TGTGCCAGCAGCCAAGCTACTAGCGAGAGCTACTACAATGAGCAGTTCTTC
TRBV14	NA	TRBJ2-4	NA	CASSQGANIQYF	TGTGCCAGCAGCCAAGGGGCAAACATTCAGTACTTC
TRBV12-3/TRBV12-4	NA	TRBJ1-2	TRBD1	CAIGQGGDYGYTF	TGTGCCATCGGACAGGGAGGAGACTATGGCTACACCTTC
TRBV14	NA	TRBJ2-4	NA	CASSQVGGSRGNIQYF	TGTGCCAGCAGCCAAGTGGGCGGGAGCAGGGGAAACATTCAGTACTTC
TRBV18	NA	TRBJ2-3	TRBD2	CASSPRVAGKADTQYF	TGTGCCAGCTCACCCCGGGTAGCGGGTAAGGCAGATACGCAGTATTTT
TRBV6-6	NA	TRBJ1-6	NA	CAGRTGNDSPLHF	TGTGCCGGGAGAACAGGGAATGATTCACCCCTCCACTTT
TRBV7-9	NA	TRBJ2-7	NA	CASSMDRRTGEQYF	TGTGCCAGCAGCATGGACAGAAGAACGGGCGAGCAGTACTTC
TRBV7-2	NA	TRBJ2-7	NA	CASSLAAGHEQYF	TGTGCCAGCAGCTTAGCAGCGGGCCACGAGCAGTACTTC
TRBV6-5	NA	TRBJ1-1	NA	CASSYQRIEATEAFF	TGTGCCAGCAGTTACCAACGCATAGAGGCGACTGAAGCTTTCTTT
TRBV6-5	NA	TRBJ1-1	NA	CASRKKGVGDTEAFF	TGTGCCAGCAGGAAAAAGGGGGTCGGGGACACTGAAGCTTTCTTT
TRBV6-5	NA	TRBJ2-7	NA	CASSFGRGLGGHEQYF	TGTGCCAGCAGTTTCGGGCGCGGGCTGGGAGGCCACGAGCAGTACTTC
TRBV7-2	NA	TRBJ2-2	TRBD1	CASSHRGQGNTGELFF	TGTGCCAGCAGCCACAGGGGCCAGGGAAACACCGGGGAGCTGTTTTTT
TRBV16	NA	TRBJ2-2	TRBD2	CASTSSGRGNTGELFF	TGTGCCAGCACGTCTAGCGGTAGAGGGAACACCGGGGAGCTGTTTTTT
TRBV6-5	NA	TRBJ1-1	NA	CAGGFGNTEAFF	TGTGCCGGAGGCTTCGGGAACACTGAAGCTTTCTTT
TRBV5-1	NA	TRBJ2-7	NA	CASSLGGYSQAYEQYF	TGCGCCAGCAGCTTAGGAGGATACTCTCAAGCCTACGAGCAGTACTTC
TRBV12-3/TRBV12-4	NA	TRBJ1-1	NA	CASTGSQGTEAFF	TGTGCCAGCACCGGATCACAGGGCACTGAAGCTTTCTTT
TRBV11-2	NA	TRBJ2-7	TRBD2	CASSPRSSGSYEQYF	TGTGCCAGCAGCCCCCGGAGTAGCGGGAGCTACGAGCAGTACTTC
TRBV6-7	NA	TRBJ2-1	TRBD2	CASNRLFPGLEYNEQFF	TGTGCCAGCAACCGACTCTTTCCGGGACTAGAATACAATGAGCAGTTCTTC
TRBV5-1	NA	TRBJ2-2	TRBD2	CASRAGAGRNTGELFF	TGCGCCAGCAGGGCGGGAGCGGGTCGTAACACCGGGGAGCTGTTTTTT
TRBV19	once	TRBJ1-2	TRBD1	CASRTTGNYGYTF	TGTGCCAGTAGAACGACAGGGAACTATGGCTACACCTTC
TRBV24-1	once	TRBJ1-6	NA	CATSDSGSPLHF	TGTGCCACCAGTGATTCAGGTTCACCCCTCCACTTT
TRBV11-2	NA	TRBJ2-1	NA	CASSPRVERKQFF	TGTGCCAGCAGCCCCCGAGTTGAGCGGAAGCAGTTCTTC
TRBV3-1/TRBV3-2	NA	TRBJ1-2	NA	CASSQDSGLGSGYTF	TGTGCCAGCAGCCAAGATTCGGGGTTAGGTAGCGGCTACACCTTC
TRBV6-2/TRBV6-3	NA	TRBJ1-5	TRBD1	CASSYSGTGIYQPQHF	TGTGCCAGCAGTTACTCCGGGACAGGGATTTATCAGCCCCAGCATTTT
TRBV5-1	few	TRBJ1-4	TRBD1	CASSWGTATNEKLFF	TGCGCCAGCAGCTGGGGGACAGCAACTAATGAAAAACTGTTTTTT
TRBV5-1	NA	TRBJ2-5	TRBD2	CASSFSSGQETQYF	TGCGCCAGCAGCTTTTCTAGCGGCCAAGAGACCCAGTACTTC
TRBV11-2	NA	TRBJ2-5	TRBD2	CASSPGLAMDGETQYF	TGTGCCAGCAGCCCCGGACTAGCGATGGATGGAGAGACCCAGTACTTC
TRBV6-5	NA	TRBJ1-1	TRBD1	CATQRGQGAFF	TGTGCCACCCAACGGGGACAGGGAGCTTTCTTT
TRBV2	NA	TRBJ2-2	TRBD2	CASRLSGTNTGELFF	TGTGCCAGCAGATTAAGCGGGACCAACACCGGGGAGCTGTTTTTT
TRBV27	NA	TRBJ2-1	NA	CASSLRQTTYNEQFF	TGTGCCAGCAGTTTACGACAGACAACCTACAATGAGCAGTTCTTC
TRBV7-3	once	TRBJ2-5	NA	CASSTGVGDSAKETQYF	TGTGCCAGCAGCACAGGGGTAGGGGACTCGGCCAAGGAGACCCAGTACTTC
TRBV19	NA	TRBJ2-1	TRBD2	CATGGGGRRNEQFF	TGTGCCACCGGCGGCGGGGGGCGCAGGAATGAGCAGTTCTTC
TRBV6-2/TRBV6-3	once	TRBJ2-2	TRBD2	CASSHWAELADDTGELFF	TGTGCCAGCAGTCACTGGGCCGAACTAGCGGATGACACCGGGGAGCTGTTTTTT
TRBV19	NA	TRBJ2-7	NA	CASSSSGTPTYEQYF	TGTGCCAGTAGTTCTTCCGGGACACCTACCTACGAGCAGTACTTC